The 31 T cell receptor beta chains given below trace back to one sample, sequenced in a study of response to subunit inactivated influenza vaccine. One entry per CDR3 protein results from TCRdb running MiXCR on the RT-PCR reads. Here the sample spans 560,000 or so distinct CDR3 sequences, 6.5% to 8% being singletons. Sequencing used PBMCs from blood, obtained around 25 months after vaccination. These receptors came from a man between 45 and 75 years old who received an inactivated influenza vaccine.

In its sample, this clonotype was seen many times. This sequence joins TRBV5-1 and TRBJ1-2; TRBD1 agrees at 8 bases. Germline values: CDR1 SGHRS, CDR2 YFSETQ. The V segment lost 4 bases and the J segment 7 bases; nucleotides outside the gene matches: 6. The CDR3 has 13 residues. The DNA for the CDR3 is TGCGCCAGCAGCAGAACCGACAGGGGTGGCTACACCTTC. Residues: CASSRTDRGGYTF.

The chain combines TRBV20-1 with TRBJ2-3; TRBD2 matches at 8 bases. CDR3 length: 16 residues. V trimming: 4 bases; J trimming: 1 base; junction bases outside the gene matches: 10. Germline V lookup: CDR1 DFQATT, CDR2 SNEGSKA (reference sequence). DNA of the CDR3: TGCAGTGCTATCGGGGGGGTTCCAAGGGGCACAGATACGCAGTATTTT. It yields the protein CSAIGGVPRGTDTQYF.

The table lists this clonotype with a few counts. This chain connects TRBV5-1 to TRBJ1-1; a possible D gene is TRBD1 (6 bases). V was cut by 4 bases and J by 8 bases, with 15 bases left in between. The CDR3 is made up of 13 amino acids. CDR1 SGHRS and CDR2 YFSETQ come from the germline V gene. CDR3 DNA: TGCGCCAGCAGCCCGAACAGGGCCCACGAAGCTTTCTTT. Translation gives CASSPNRAHEAFF. Looking up the rest from reference TRBV5-1 and TRBJ1-1 gives the full variable domain: KAGVTQTPRYLIKTRGQQVTLSCSPISGHRSVSWYQQTPGQGLQFLFEYFSETQRNKGNFPGRFSGRQFSNSRSEMNVSTLELGDSALYLCASSPNRAHEAFFGQGTRLTVV.

This clonotype came up many times. The genes are TRBV12-3 or TRBV12-4 and TRBJ1-5, with D perhaps matching TRBD1 (6 bases). The CDR3 is 14 residues long. Deletions cut 6 bases from V and 3 bases from J, with 12 bases between. The CDR3 region is CASSPQGTNQPQHF. The CDR3 DNA reads TGTGCCAGCAGCCCACAGGGTACCAATCAGCCCCAGCATTTT.

A few counts support this clonotype. The rearrangement links TRBV10-3 to TRBJ2-2; maybe TRBD2 (5 bases). Trimming pared 3 bases from V and 2 bases from J, leaving 13 bases between. Germline V gene data show CDR1 as ENHRY and CDR2 as SYGVKD. The CDR3 covers 16 residues. As DNA, the CDR3 is TGTGCCATCAGTGATTCCGAGCGGAAAAACACCGGGGAGCTGTTTTTT. Encoded protein: CAISDSERKNTGELFF.

The sample holds many counts of this clonotype. J is TRBJ2-1 and V is TRBV7-2, with 12 bases that match TRBD2. The CDR3 loop spans 15 amino acids. Germline CDR1 reads SGHTA; CDR2 reads FQGNSA. J gave up 9 bases and V 7 bases, and 10 bases lay outside the gene matches. For the CDR3, the DNA is TGTGCCAGCACCCCGGGACTAGCGGGTTGGACTGAGCAGTTCTTC. Its translation: CASTPGLAGWTEQFF.

This clonotype was seen only a few times. The chain recombines TRBV3-1 with TRBJ2-1; 10 positions match TRBD2. Looked up from germline, CDR1 is LGHDT and CDR2 is YNNKEL (reference sequence). The CDR3 runs 19 residues. Trimming cost V 0 bases and J 3 bases; bases outside gene matches: 11. CDR3 sequence reads: CASSQETLAGEPDYNEQFF. CDR3 DNA sequence: TGTGCCAGCAGCCAAGAAACCCTAGCGGGAGAGCCCGACTACAATGAGCAGTTCTTC.

The chain combines TRBV5-5 with TRBJ1-3, with a weak D call TRBD1 (5 bases). Looked up from germline, CDR1 is SGHKS and CDR2 is YYEKEE (reference sequence). Trimming took 2 bases from V and 5 from J, leaving 20 bases between them. This CDR3 comprises 17 residues. The CDR3 loop is CASSLGPSRDRRNTIYF. The CDR3 DNA follows: TGTGCCAGCAGCTTAGGACCTAGCCGGGACCGACGAAACACCATATATTTT.

This clonotype was counted only a few times. V usage is TRBV24-1 and J usage is TRBJ2-1; unclear D gene. V lost 4 bases and J 9 bases, leaving 9 bases between the germline ends. There are 12 residues in the CDR3. Per germline, CDR1 KGHDR and CDR2 SFDVKD. CDR3 sequence (DNA): TGTGCCACCAGTGACATGACAAGTGAGCAGTTCTTC. Its translation: CATSDMTSEQFF.

The chain recombines TRBV7-8 with TRBJ2-3, with 7 bases that match TRBD2. The CDR3 consists of 15 residues. Germline V CDR1 and CDR2: SGHVS, FQNEAQ. V was clipped by 11 bases and J by 6 bases; unmatched bases: 17. In nucleotides, the CDR3 is TGTGCCGGCCGGCCGATCGGGGGAGGGCTCGATACGCAGTATTTT. It yields the protein CAGRPIGGGLDTQYF.

The chain is built from TRBV19 and TRBJ1-5, with unresolved D. V was clipped by 4 bases and J by 2 bases, with 18 bases between them. CDR3 length: 17 amino acids. Germline V lookup: CDR1 LNHDA, CDR2 SQIVND (reference sequence). The CDR3 coding sequence is TGTGCCAGTAGTAAGCGTCGTCCAAACATCGGCAATCAGCCCCAGCATTTT. As protein: CASSKRRPNIGNQPQHF.

This chain uses TRBV9 with TRBJ2-3; D is possibly TRBD2 (6 bases). Per germline, CDR1 SGDLS and CDR2 YYNGEE. Deletions cut 0 bases from V and 6 bases from J, with 14 bases between. The CDR3 has 15 amino acids. In DNA form, the CDR3 reads TGTGCCAGCAGCGTAGGGGTCGGGGGACCGGATACGCAGTATTTT. The encoded protein is CASSVGVGGPDTQYF.

A note on this clonotype: Germline and junction disagree at one end, which may indicate a read error. The CDR3 reads CAISESPGDDEQYF. As DNA, the CDR3 is TGTGCCATCAGCGAGTCGCCCGGGGACGACGAGCAGTACTTC. The chain carries TRBV10-3 and TRBJ2-7; D possibly matches TRBD1 or TRBD2 (5 bases each). This CDR3 has 14 residues. Germline V gene lookup returns CDR1 ENHRY and CDR2 SYGVKD.

Concerning this clonotype: Relative to the germline gene, one junction end is altered; a read error may explain this. The V call is TRBV20-1, the J call TRBJ2-5; 10 nucleotides align to TRBD2. This CDR3 contains 15 residues. Germline CDR1 DFQATT, CDR2 SNEGSKA (reference sequence). The CDR3 region is CNASFLRGLAATQYF. CDR3 DNA: TGCAATGCTAGTTTCCTGCGCGGACTAGCGGCGACCCAGTACTTC.

This clonotype occurred a few times. The chain couples TRBV20-1 to TRBJ2-4; D is unclear. The CDR3 spans 15 residues. Germline-derived CDR1 and CDR2 are DFQATT and SNEGSKA (reference sequence). V was clipped by 1 base and J by 0 bases, with 10 bases between them. The CDR3 region is CSARGLLLAKNIQYF. The DNA of the CDR3 is TGCAGTGCTAGAGGTCTATTACTAGCCAAAAACATTCAGTACTTC.

This clonotype was detected a few times. This rearrangement joins TRBV11-1 to TRBJ2-1, with D perhaps matching TRBD2 (6 bases). There are 15 residues in the CDR3. CDR1 and CDR2 from the germline V gene are SGHAT and FQDESV (reference sequence). V lost 6 bases and J lost 3, with 15 bases in between. CDR3 sequence (DNA): TGTGCCAGCAGGCGGAGGGGTCGGGGCTACAATGAGCAGTTCTTC. This encodes CASRRRGRGYNEQFF.

The table lists this clonotype with many counts. V usage is TRBV12-3 or TRBV12-4 and J usage is TRBJ2-2, with no clear D. The ends were cut back, 6 bases at V and 5 bases at J, with 19 bases in the middle. The CDR3 is made up of 16 amino acids. CDR3 protein: CASSPPRMASTGELFF. The CDR3 region has the DNA TGTGCCAGCAGCCCACCCCGGATGGCCTCAACCGGGGAGCTGTTTTTT.

This clonotype appeared a few times. This chain connects TRBV24-1 to TRBJ2-3; TRBD1 agrees at 10 bases. Germline-derived CDR1 and CDR2 are KGHDR and SFDVKD. The CDR3 runs 16 residues. V shed 2 bases, J shed 6 bases, and the junction held 7 bases outside the gene matches. CDR3 loop: CATSDWGQDRGDTQYF. The DNA for the CDR3 is TGTGCCACCAGTGATTGGGGCCAGGACAGGGGGGATACGCAGTATTTT.

The rearrangement uses TRBV20-1 and TRBJ2-7; 9 nucleotides agree with TRBD1. Germline V lookup: CDR1 DFQATT, CDR2 SNEGSKA (reference sequence). V lost 3 bases and J lost 4; bases outside the gene matches: 1. The CDR3 is made up of 12 amino acids. The CDR3 DNA follows: TGCAGTGCTAGCGACAGGGGGTACGAGCAGTACTTC. It yields the protein CSASDRGYEQYF.

This chain joins TRBV19 and TRBJ1-5; D not certain. Germline V gene sequence: CDR1 LNHDA, CDR2 SQIVND (reference sequence). This CDR3 is built from 12 residues. V lost 9 bases to trimming and J lost 5 bases, with 11 bases between them. CDR3 sequence (DNA): TGTGCCAGCCAGGTGGGTTATCAGCCCCAGCATTTT. Amino acids: CASQVGYQPQHF.

In this sample, this clonotype turned up a few times. The chain is built from TRBV28 and TRBJ1-2, with 9 bases identical to TRBD1. The CDR3 is 15 residues long. Germline V gives CDR1 MDHEN, CDR2 SYDVKM. V was pared by 5 bases and J by 6 bases, with 10 bases of the junction left unmatched. The CDR3 nucleotides are TGTGCCAGCAGTCTCTGGGGGGGGACAGGGAATGGCTACACCTTC. Encoded protein: CASSLWGGTGNGYTF.

This clonotype has just a few counts. A junction boundary mismatches the germline segment, possibly from a read error. This chain connects TRBV3-1 to TRBJ1-2; D unresolved. In germline, CDR1 is LGHDT, CDR2 YNNKEL (reference sequence). The CDR3 extends over 14 amino acids. CDR3 nucleotides: TGTGCCAGCACCCAAGGACCGTCCTTCTATGGCTACACCTTC. Protein: CASTQGPSFYGYTF.

The chain joins TRBV11-2 to TRBJ2-7; no definite D call. Trimming removed 6 bases from V and 0 bases from J, with 12 bases in between. The CDR3 runs to 14 residues. Germline V gives CDR1 SGHAT, CDR2 FQNNGV. The CDR3 loop is CASRTTRISYEQYF. CDR3 nucleotide sequence: TGTGCCAGCAGAACTACAAGGATCTCCTACGAGCAGTACTTC.

This clonotype has just a few counts. The chain links TRBV5-5 to TRBJ1-5; no firm D call. There are 15 residues in the CDR3. The germline gives CDR1 SGHKS, CDR2 YYEKEE (reference sequence). V lost 2 bases and J lost 0, with 9 bases in between. This CDR3 reads CASSFVGISNQPQHF. The CDR3 region has the DNA TGTGCCAGCAGCTTTGTGGGGATTAGCAATCAGCCCCAGCATTTT.

The genes are TRBV4-3 and TRBJ1-2; D is possibly TRBD1 (6 bases). The germline gives CDR1 LGHNA, CDR2 YSLEER. Trimming shortened V by 1 base and J by 4 bases, and 10 bases separated the two germline ends. CDR3 length: 14 amino acids. CDR3 region: CASSQAGQSYGYTF. CDR3 DNA sequence: TGCGCCAGCAGCCAAGCCGGACAGTCCTATGGCTACACCTTC.

The rearrangement uses TRBV4-1 and TRBJ1-2; no definite D call. The CDR3 is made up of 15 amino acids. Germline V CDR1 and CDR2: MGHRA, YSYEKL. V dropped 6 bases and J dropped 0 bases, with 14 bases sitting between them. The CDR3 is CASSPQSGANYGYTF. DNA of the CDR3: TGCGCCAGCAGTCCGCAGTCAGGAGCTAACTATGGCTACACCTTC.

This clonotype turned up a few times. V and J are TRBV7-2 and TRBJ2-5; perhaps TRBD1 as D (5 bases). The CDR3 runs to 14 residues. V was cut by 4 bases and J by 5 bases, with 14 bases left in between. Germline values: CDR1 SGHTA, CDR2 FQGNSA. CDR3 sequence (DNA): TGTGCCAGCAGCTCAACCCGGTGGGGCGAGACCCAGTACTTC. It specifies CASSSTRWGETQYF.

This chain joins TRBV28 and TRBJ1-5; D remains unclear. Germline lookup yields CDR1 MDHEN and CDR2 SYDVKM. V lost 6 bases and J 6 bases, leaving 15 bases between the germline ends. This CDR3 is built from 14 residues. CDR3: CASRIQPSSQPQHF. Here the CDR3 DNA reads TGTGCCAGCAGAATCCAACCTTCCTCTCAGCCCCAGCATTTT. The variable domain in full, completed from reference TRBV28 and TRBJ1-5, reads DVKVTQSSRYLVKRTGEKVFLECVQDMDHENMFWYRQDPGLGLRLIYFSYDVKMKEKGDIPEGYSVSREKKERFSLILESASTNQTSMYLCASRIQPSSQPQHFGDGTRLSIL.

This clonotype was detected a few times. The gene calls are TRBV11-2 and TRBJ2-5, with a tentative D call TRBD1 (6 bases). Germline V CDR1 and CDR2: SGHAT, FQNNGV. This CDR3 is 13 amino acids long. V lost 4 bases and J 7 bases, leaving 13 bases between the germline ends. The CDR3 protein is CASSSGGLMTQYF. The CDR3 nucleotides are TGTGCCAGCAGCTCTGGGGGCCTGATGACCCAGTACTTC.

This clonotype was seen a handful of times. The rearrangement joins TRBV24-1 to TRBJ1-5, with a possible D match to TRBD1 (5 bases). The germline V gene encodes CDR1 KGHDR and CDR2 SFDVKD. The CDR3 loop spans 13 amino acids. V shed 5 bases and J shed 7 bases, with 11 bases lying between them. CDR3 bases: TGTGCCACCAGTGCTCTCCAGGGCCAGCCCCAGCATTTT. Its translation: CATSALQGQPQHF.

This clonotype showed up many times. This chain joins TRBV12-3 or TRBV12-4 and TRBJ1-5; 9 bases are shared with TRBD1. V was clipped by 3 bases and J by 5 bases; unmatched bases: 5. This CDR3 has 15 amino acids. CDR3 coding DNA: TGTGCCAGCAGTTTTGGGACAGGGTCCGATCAGCCCCAGCATTTT. Its translation is CASSFGTGSDQPQHF.